A single sample gave rise to the 11 T cell receptor beta chains below, sequenced in a study of identifying expanded T cells in peripheral blood. Method: immunoSEQ multiplex PCR; TCRdb's copy keeps in-frame clones and lacks some. The data show 65,000 to 95,000 clones, with roughly 89% seen just once and 20% held by the top ten. Sequencing was done on a sample of blood. The source of these receptors is a person aged 18-70 years in good health.

In its sample, this clone was seen a few times. V is TRBV7-2 and J is TRBJ2-1; D is unresolved. Trimming removed 3 bases from V and 0 bases from J, with 0 bases in between. Looked up from germline, CDR1 is SGHTA and CDR2 is FQGNSA. The CDR3 loop spans 12 amino acids. CDR3 sequence reads: CASSFSYNEQFF. The CDR3 nucleotides are TGTGCCAGCAGCTTCTCCTACAATGAGCAGTTCTTC.

This clone was seen once. The sample has other DNA sequences that encode this CDR3 too. This chain joins TRBV19 and TRBJ1-5, with 7 bases identical to TRBD1. Germline values: CDR1 LNHDA, CDR2 SQIVND (reference sequence). V trimming: 3 bases; J trimming: 7 bases; junction bases outside the gene matches: 6. This CDR3 has 14 residues. As DNA, the CDR3 is TGTGCCAGTAGTATGGGGCAGGGGGGCCAGCCCCAGCATTTT. Its translation is CASSMGQGGQPQHF.

The chain carries TRBV15 and TRBJ2-3; D not resolved. Germline V gene lookup returns CDR1 LNHNV and CDR2 YYDKDF (reference sequence). This CDR3 spans 13 amino acids. V dropped 0 bases and J dropped 5 bases, with 6 bases sitting between them. The CDR3 reads CATSRDSGDTQYF. The CDR3 DNA reads TGTGCCACCAGCAGAGATTCTGGAGATACGCAGTATTTT.

CDR3 DNA sequence: TGTGCCAGCAGATTTAGCGGTAGAAACACCGGGGAGCTGTTTTTT. The encoded protein is CASRFSGRNTGELFF. The chain couples TRBV28 to TRBJ2-2, with a possible D match to TRBD2 (6 bases). The CDR3 length is 15 residues. CDR1 is MDHEN and CDR2 is SYDVKM in the germline V gene. V was cut by 6 bases and J by 2 bases, with 13 bases left in between.

The rearrangement joins TRBV18 to TRBJ2-3; weak D call: TRBD1 (6 bases). There are 18 residues in the CDR3. Trimming cost V 4 bases and J 3 bases, with 23 bases left between them. Germline V CDR1 and CDR2: KGHSH, LQKENI. CDR3 in amino acids: CASSLPITLGGETDTQYF. The CDR3, as DNA: TGTGCCAGCTCACTACCAATAACTCTAGGGGGAGAAACAGATACGCAGTATTTT.

The V and J genes are TRBV7-9 and TRBJ2-1, with 10 bases that match TRBD2. With V trimmed by 0 bases and J by 8 bases, 7 bases remained unmatched. The CDR3 is 16 amino acids. The V gene's germline CDR1 is SEHNR and CDR2 FQNEAQ (reference sequence). CDR3 residues: CASSLALAGVRDEQFF. CDR3 sequence (DNA): TGTGCCAGCAGCTTAGCGCTAGCGGGAGTGCGGGATGAGCAGTTCTTC.

V is TRBV4-1 and J is TRBJ2-7; no firm D call. V lost 5 bases and J 2 bases, leaving 16 bases between the germline ends. CDR1 is MGHRA and CDR2 is YSYEKL in the germline V gene. CDR3 length: 15 residues. CDR3: CASSSPPASTYEQYF. CDR3 in DNA: TGCGCCAGCAGCTCCCCACCTGCCAGCACCTACGAGCAGTACTTC.

This clone was seen only a few times. The rearrangement links TRBV19 to TRBJ2-7; the D gene is possibly TRBD1 (6 bases). There are 11 residues in the CDR3. Germline loops: CDR1 LNHDA, CDR2 SQIVND (reference sequence). Trimming removed 10 bases from V and 3 bases from J, with 10 bases in between. The CDR3, as DNA: TGTGCCACAAACAGGGTCTACGAGCAGTACTTC. It codes for CATNRVYEQYF.

The chain carries TRBV28 and TRBJ1-3; D might be TRBD1 (5 bases). Deletions cut 3 bases from V and 0 bases from J, with 9 bases between. The CDR3 contains 15 residues. Per germline, CDR1 MDHEN and CDR2 SYDVKM. The CDR3 DNA reads as TGTGCCAGCAGTTTCGGGGGTTCCTCTGGAAACACCATATATTTT. It translates to CASSFGGSSGNTIYF.

V is TRBV5-3 and J is TRBJ2-2; TRBD2 matches at 9 bases. TRBV5-3 is an open reading frame whose function is uncertain. V was pared by 5 bases and J by 5 bases, with 7 bases of the junction left unmatched. The CDR3 sequence is 15 residues long. The CDR3 DNA reads as TGTGCCAGAAGGCCGACTAGCGGACCTACCGGGGAGCTGTTTTTT. It codes for CARRPTSGPTGELFF.

In its sample, this clone was seen once. V is TRBV28 and J is TRBJ2-3; either TRBD1 or TRBD2 may supply D (5 bases each). Germline CDR1 is MDHEN and CDR2 is SYDVKM. The CDR3 sequence is 16 residues long. V dropped 4 bases and J dropped 2 bases, with 16 bases sitting between them. CDR3 sequence reads: CASSSNRDGYTDTQYF. The CDR3 bases are TGTGCCAGCAGTTCTAACCGGGACGGATACACAGATACGCAGTATTTT.